This paragraph covers one TCR beta chain sequence. This sample was included in a study of control samples from healthy donors and cancer patients. The CDR3 consists of 14 residues. Germline loops: CDR1 GTSNPN, CDR2 SVGIG (reference sequence). Trimming removed 2 bases at V and 1 base at J, with 11 bases between. Only in-frame clones appear in the TCRdb table, and some are missing; sequencing was by immunoSEQ multiplex PCR. The repertoire consists of 190,000 or so clones, with roughly 93% occurring once and the leading ten covering roughly 1.5%. The sequenced sample consisted of blood. The gene calls are TRBV30 and TRBJ1-1; D may be TRBD1 (5 bases). The source is a man between 18 and 29 years old in good health. The CDR3 loop reads CAWSTVGGNTEAFF. The CDR3 DNA is TGTGCCTGGAGTACTGTTGGGGGGAACACTGAAGCTTTCTTT.